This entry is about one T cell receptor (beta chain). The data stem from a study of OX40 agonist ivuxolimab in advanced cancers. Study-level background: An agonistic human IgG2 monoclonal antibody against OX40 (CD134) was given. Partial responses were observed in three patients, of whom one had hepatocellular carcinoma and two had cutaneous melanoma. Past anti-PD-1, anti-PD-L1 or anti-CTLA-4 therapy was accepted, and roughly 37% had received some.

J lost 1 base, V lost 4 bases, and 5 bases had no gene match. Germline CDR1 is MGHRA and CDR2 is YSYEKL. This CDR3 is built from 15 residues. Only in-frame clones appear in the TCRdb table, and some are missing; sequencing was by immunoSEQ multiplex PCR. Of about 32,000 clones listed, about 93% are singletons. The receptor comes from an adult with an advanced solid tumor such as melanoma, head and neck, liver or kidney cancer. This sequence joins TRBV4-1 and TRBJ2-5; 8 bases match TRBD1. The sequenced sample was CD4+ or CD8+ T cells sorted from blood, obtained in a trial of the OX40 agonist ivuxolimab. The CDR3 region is CASSRRQGTQETQYF. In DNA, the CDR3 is TGCGCCAGCAGCCGAAGACAGGGGACCCAAGAGACCCAGTACTTC.